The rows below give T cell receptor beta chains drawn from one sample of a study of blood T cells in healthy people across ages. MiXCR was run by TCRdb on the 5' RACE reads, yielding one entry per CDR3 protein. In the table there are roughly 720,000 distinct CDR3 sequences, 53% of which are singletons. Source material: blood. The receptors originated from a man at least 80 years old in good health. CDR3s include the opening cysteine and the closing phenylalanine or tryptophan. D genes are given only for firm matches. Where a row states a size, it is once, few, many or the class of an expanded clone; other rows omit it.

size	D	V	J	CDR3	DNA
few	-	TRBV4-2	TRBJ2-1	CASSQVGDFAGEQFF	TGTGCCAGCAGCCAAGTGGGGGACTTCGCGGGTGAGCAGTTCTTC
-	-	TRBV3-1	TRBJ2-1	CASSQDRRTERDNEQFF	TGTGCCAGCAGCCAAGATCGCCGGACCGAACGGGACAATGAGCAGTTCTTC
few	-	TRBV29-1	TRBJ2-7	CSVVRSSYEQYF	TGCAGCGTTGTGAGGAGCTCCTACGAGCAGTACTTC
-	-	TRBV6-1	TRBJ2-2	CASSDQTGTGELFF	TGTGCCAGCAGCGATCAGACAGGCACCGGGGAGCTGTTTTTT
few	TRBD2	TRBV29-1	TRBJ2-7	CSVAGTSGSLGSYEQYF	TGCAGCGTCGCAGGGACTAGCGGGAGTTTGGGCTCCTACGAGCAGTACTTC
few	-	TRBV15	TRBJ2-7	CATSKTGEQYF	TGTGCCACCAGCAAGACTGGCGAGCAGTACTTC
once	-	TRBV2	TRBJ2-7	CASVGTRFDKYF	TGTGCCAGCGTGGGGACCCGCTTTGACAAGTACTTC
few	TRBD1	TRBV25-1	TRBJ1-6	CERQGKASVASIGSPLHF	TGTGAACGACAGGGAAAGGCTTCGGTGGCCTCAATCGGGTCACCCCTCCACTTT
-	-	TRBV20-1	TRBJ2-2	CSVRKTNTGELFF	TGCAGTGTCCGGAAAACGAACACCGGGGAGCTGTTTTTT
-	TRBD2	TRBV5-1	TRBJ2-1	CASSQNSGTPKNEQFF	TGCGCCAGCAGCCAGAATAGCGGGACTCCGAAGAATGAGCAGTTCTTC
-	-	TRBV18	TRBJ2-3	CASSQFRESQNQPQYF	TGTGCCAGCTCACAATTCCGGGAAAGCCAAAATCAGCCCCAGTATTTT
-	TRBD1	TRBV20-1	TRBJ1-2	CSATNNLQGDYGYTF	TGCAGTGCTACGAACAACCTACAGGGGGACTATGGCTACACCTTC
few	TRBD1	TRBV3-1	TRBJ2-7	CASSHRTGGSYEQYF	TGTGCCAGCAGCCACCGGACAGGGGGATCTTACGAGCAGTACTTC
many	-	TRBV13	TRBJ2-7	CASSPGLGYEQYF	TGTGCCAGCAGCCCGGGTTTAGGCTACGAGCAGTACTTC
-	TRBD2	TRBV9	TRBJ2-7	CASSVGLSGTYEQYF	TGTGCCAGCAGCGTAGGTCTTAGCGGGACCTACGAGCAGTACTTC
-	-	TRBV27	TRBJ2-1	CASSFHPRLVNEQFF	TGTGCCAGCAGCTTCCACCCTCGACTAGTAAATGAGCAGTTCTTC
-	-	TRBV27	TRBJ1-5	CASSFGGGSNQPLHF	-
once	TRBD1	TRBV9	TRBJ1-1	CASSMTGWMNTEAFF	TGTGCCAGCAGCATGACAGGGTGGATGAACACTGAAGCTTTCTTT
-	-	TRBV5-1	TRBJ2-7	CASSTGQLAAYEQYF	TGCGCCAGCAGCACTGGACAACTGGCGGCCTACGAGCAGTACTTC
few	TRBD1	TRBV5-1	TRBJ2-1	CASSSRDSYNEQFF	TGTGCCAGCAGCTCTCGGGACAGCTACAATGAGCAGTTCTTC
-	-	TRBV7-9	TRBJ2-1	CASTQSGFEQFF	TGTGCCAGCACCCAATCAGGCTTCGAGCAGTTCTTC
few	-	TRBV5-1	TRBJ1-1	CASSLARRGGTEAFF	TGCGCCAGCAGCTTGGCCAGGAGGGGAGGCACTGAAGCTTTCTTT
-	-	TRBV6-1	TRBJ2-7	CASSQWGHTYEQYF	TGTGCCAGCAGTCAATGGGGACACACCTACGAGCAGTACTTC
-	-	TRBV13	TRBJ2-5	CASSEDSKQETQYF	TGTGCCAGCAGCGAAGACTCGAAGCAAGAGACCCAGTACTTC
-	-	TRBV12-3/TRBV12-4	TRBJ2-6	CASSLRQPSGANVLTF	TGTGCCAGCAGTTTAAGGCAGCCCTCTGGGGCCAACGTCCTGACTTTC
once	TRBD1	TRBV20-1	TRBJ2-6	CSADPGQGISGANVLTF	TGCAGTGCTGATCCGGGACAGGGAATCTCTGGGGCCAACGTCCTGACTTTC
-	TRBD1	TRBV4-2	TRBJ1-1	CASSQTPGQGVGRAFF	TGTGCCAGCAGCCAAACGCCGGGACAGGGGGTGGGTCGAGCTTTCTTT
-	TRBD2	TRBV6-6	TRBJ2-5	CASNGGGVETQYF	TGTGCCAGTAACGGCGGGGGGGTGGAGACCCAGTACTTC
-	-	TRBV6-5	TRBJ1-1	CASSPAENTEAFF	TGTGCCAGCAGCCCCGCTGAGAACACTGAAGCTTTCTTT
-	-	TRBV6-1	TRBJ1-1	CASRQGGTEAFF	TGTGCCAGCAGACAGGGAGGCACTGAAGCTTTCTTT
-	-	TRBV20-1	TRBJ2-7	CSASLAGVRYEQYF	TGCAGTGCTAGTCTCGCAGGGGTAAGGTACGAGCAGTACTTC
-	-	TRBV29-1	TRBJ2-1	CSVERGYEQFF	TGCAGCGTTGAGAGGGGTTATGAGCAGTTCTTC
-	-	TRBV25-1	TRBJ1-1	CASSEFRSEAFF	TGTGCCAGCAGTGAATTTCGCAGCGAAGCTTTCTTT
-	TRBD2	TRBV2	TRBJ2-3	CASILGLAGGFDTQYF	TGTGCCAGCATCCTGGGACTAGCGGGAGGGTTCGATACGCAGTATTTT
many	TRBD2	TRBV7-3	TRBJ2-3	CASSSGLAGVDTQYF	TGTGCCAGCAGCTCGGGACTAGCGGGAGTAGATACGCAGTATTTT
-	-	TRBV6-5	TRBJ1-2	CASRPTGIYGYTF	TGTGCCAGCAGGCCCACAGGGATCTATGGCTACACCTTC
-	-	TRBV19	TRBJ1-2	CASSPGNRDGYTF	TGTGCCAGTAGCCCGGGAAACAGGGATGGCTACACCTTC
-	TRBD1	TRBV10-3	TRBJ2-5	CAISDLGQGEKAQYF	TGTGCCATCAGTGATTTGGGACAGGGGGAGAAGGCCCAGTACTTC
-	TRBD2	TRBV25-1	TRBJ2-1	CATEGLEDEQFF	TGTGCCACCGAGGGACTAGAGGATGAGCAGTTCTTC
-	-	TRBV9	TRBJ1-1	CASSVDATEAFF	TGTGCCAGCAGCGTGGACGCCACTGAAGCTTTCTTT